This is a list of T cell receptor beta chains from one sample in a study of blood T cell repertoires in COVID-19. Here immunoSEQ multiplex PCR was the method, and the copy in TCRdb shows in-frame clones only, minus some. The repertoire consists of 310,000 or so clones, with approximately 86% occurring once and the leading ten covering about 8.9%. The sequencing input was PBMCs or T cells enriched from blood (not recorded which). The source is a woman younger than 35 who had recovered from COVID-19. Each CDR3 is given without its conserved first and last residue. Fields, in order: clone size, V gene, J gene, CDR3 length, CDR3 protein. The listing skips clone size in some rows; elsewhere it reads once, few, many or a size class.

-	TRBV6-5	TRBJ1-4	13	ASSFRPHPNEKLF
-	TRBV6-2/TRBV6-3	TRBJ1-1	15	ASSYLPGQGPNTEAF
few	TRBV2	TRBJ1-2	9	AGQGSYGYT
-	TRBV7-2	TRBJ1-5	13	ASRLQGATGQPQH
-	TRBV7-2	TRBJ1-1	9	ASRAAAEAF
once	TRBV7-2	TRBJ1-4	13	ASSSLGATNEKLF
-	TRBV6-7	TRBJ1-4	12	ASSLTSANEKLF
few	TRBV19	TRBJ1-2	12	ASSRPEGPYGYT
-	TRBV5-3	TRBJ2-3	17	ARSLVGPGDRGTTDTQY
-	TRBV9	TRBJ1-3	14	ASSPRRGGSGNTIY
-	TRBV28	TRBJ2-6	12	ASSRPQGANVLT
-	TRBV14	TRBJ1-2	11	ATSRGPNYGYT
-	TRBV4-2	TRBJ2-2	13	ASSPGGAYTGELF
once	TRBV7-9	TRBJ1-1	16	ASSFGETTGARNTEAF
-	TRBV28	TRBJ1-4	15	ASSSSALVRANEKLF
-	TRBV19	TRBJ2-5	13	ASSMGAGVWETQY
-	TRBV7-9	TRBJ1-1	12	ASSSQGVYTEAF
-	TRBV3-1/TRBV3-2	TRBJ1-5	12	ASSQTTGIPPQH
once	TRBV6-2/TRBV6-3	TRBJ2-5	13	ASSQQGAVQETQY
once	TRBV28	TRBJ2-1	15	ASSSLILAGGYNEQF
few	TRBV30	TRBJ1-2	14	AWFDWSGQGLYGYT
-	TRBV10-2	TRBJ2-1	13	ASRKTGTVYNEQF
-	TRBV2	TRBJ1-2	15	ASKDRGRYNINYGYT
-	TRBV9	TRBJ1-6	13	ASSVGAYETSPLH
-	TRBV5-4	TRBJ2-1	15	ASSPGGAGRSYNEQF
-	TRBV11-2	TRBJ2-7	14	ASSIMGQVASYEQY
-	TRBV10-2	TRBJ2-1	13	ASHPGVPQYNEQF